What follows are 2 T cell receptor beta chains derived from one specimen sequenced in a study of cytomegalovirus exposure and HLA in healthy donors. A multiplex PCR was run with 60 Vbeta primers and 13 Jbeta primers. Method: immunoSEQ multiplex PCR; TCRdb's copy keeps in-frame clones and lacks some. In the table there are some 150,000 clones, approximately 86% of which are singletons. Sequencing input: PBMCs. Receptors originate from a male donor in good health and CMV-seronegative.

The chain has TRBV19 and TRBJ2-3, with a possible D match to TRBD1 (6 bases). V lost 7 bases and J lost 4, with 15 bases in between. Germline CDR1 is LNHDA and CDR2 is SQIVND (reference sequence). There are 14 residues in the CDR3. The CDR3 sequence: CASTRPGAPDTQYF. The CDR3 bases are TGTGCCAGTACTCGCCCAGGGGCCCCAGATACGCAGTATTTT.

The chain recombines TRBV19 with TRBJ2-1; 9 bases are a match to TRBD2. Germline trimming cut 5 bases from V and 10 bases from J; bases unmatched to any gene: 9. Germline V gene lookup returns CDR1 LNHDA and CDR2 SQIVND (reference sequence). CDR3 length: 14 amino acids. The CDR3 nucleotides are TGTGCCAGTAGTTGGCGGGAGGGCCTTCGGGAGCAGTTCTTC. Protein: CASSWREGLREQFF.